This T cell receptor beta chain appears in the sequencing data of a study of blood T cell repertoires in COVID-19. Overall study: PBMCs, B-cell-depleted T cells, or T cells provided the cDNA or gDNA that made up the material.

Authors' methods: Cell counts per sample came from amplifying reference gene primers. Produced via immunoSEQ multiplex PCR; TCRdb's table is partial and in-frame only. D and trimming come from the DNA, and the V and J calls and clone size come from that table. The sample holds about 140,000 clones, 75% to 90% seen once. Trimming left V 1 base short and J 9 bases short, with 10 bases between. Germline CDR1 MNHNS, CDR2 SASEGT. CDR3 length: 13 residues. This clone appeared once. This sequence was found in a woman of 80 years or more with acute or convalescent COVID-19. The sample was peripheral blood. V is TRBV6-1 and J is TRBJ2-1; D call uncertain. DNA for the CDR3: TGTGCCAGCAGTGAAGGGCGAGGTGTTGAGCAGTTCTTC. It translates to CASSEGRGVEQFF.